The clone carrying this T cell receptor beta chain was counted only a few times. These data are taken from a study of shared clonotypes between healthy human individuals. Germline V CDR1 and CDR2: SGHTA, FQGNSA. The CDR3 consists of 14 residues. The ends were cut back, 0 bases at V and 8 bases at J, with 11 bases in the middle. This table comes from immunoSEQ multiplex PCR, and its TCRdb copy is limited to in-frame clones, with some not included. The sample contains roughly 1 million clones, roughly 75% of which appear only once. Material for sequencing was memory CD4+ T cells sorted from blood. Subset here: CD45RA-negative fraction. The chain couples TRBV7-2 to TRBJ2-1; D gene unclear. This receptor was taken from a man aged 18-30 years in good health. The CDR3: CASSLAGLNDEQFF. CDR3 DNA sequence: TGTGCCAGCAGCTTAGCCGGGCTCAATGATGAGCAGTTCTTC.